This T cell receptor (beta chain) was documented in a study of blood T cell repertoires in COVID-19. The authors' processing: Scientists estimated how many nucleated cells there were by amplifying reference gene primers. Profiled with immunoSEQ multiplex PCR; TCRdb holds only in-frame clones, not every one. The V and J calls and clone size are taken from that table; D and trimming were inferred from the DNA. This table has about 300,000 clones, about four fifths appearing once. This clone was detected only a few times. Those enrolled in Seattle joined during active infection and were followed longitudinally afterward. This CDR3 has 12 amino acids. Germline CDR1 reads SGHTA; CDR2 reads FQGTGA. The germline V and J ends were trimmed by 7 bases and 11 bases, with 14 bases remaining between them.

The chain links TRBV7-3 to TRBJ1-4; D gene ambiguous. The specimen sequenced was peripheral blood. This sequence was found in a human donor with COVID-19, enrolled during active disease. The donor label of this sample is uncertain. In DNA form, the CDR3 reads TGTGCCAGCACGGTCGGAGGGTTGAAACTGTTTTTT. Encoded protein: CASTVGGLKLFF. Drawing the rest from reference TRBV7-3 and TRBJ1-4, the complete variable domain is GAGVSQTPSNKVTEKGKYVELRCDPISGHTALYWYRQSLGQGPEFLIYFQGTGAADDSGLPNDRFFAVRPEGSVSTLKIQRTERGDSAVYLCASTVGGLKLFFGSGTQLSVL.